Presented here are 11 T cell receptor beta chains from one specimen sequenced in a study of cytotoxic CD8 clonotypes in ibrutinib-treated CLL. Clones were sequenced by immunoSEQ multiplex PCR, and TCRdb holds only the in-frame ones, with some missing. The top ten hold over 10% of the sample, which has roughly 190,000 clones, over 55% seen once. Source: PBMCs, taken after 24 months of ibrutinib treatment. The receptors here all came from a human donor with chronic lymphocytic leukemia.

This clone was counted many times. In DNA, the CDR3 is TGCGCCAGCAGCTTGGCTAGGACAGGGGGCACAGATACGCAGTATTTT. It codes for CASSLARTGGTDTQYF. The V call is TRBV5-1, the J call TRBJ2-3, with 9 positions matching TRBD1. The CDR3 loop spans 16 amino acids. The V gene end was trimmed by 0 bases and the J gene end by 1 base; junction bases not matched to a gene: 3. Germline V lookup: CDR1 SGHRS, CDR2 YFSETQ.

The chain recombines TRBV7-9 with TRBJ2-7; 7 bases map to TRBD2. Germline CDR1 is SEHNR and CDR2 is FQNEAQ (reference sequence). J was trimmed by 6 bases and V by 2 bases; bases with no gene match: 13. The CDR3 sequence is 16 residues long. CDR3 DNA sequence: TGTGCCAGCAGCTTAATCAGCGGGACCGACCTCCGCGAGCAGTACTTC. Protein sequence: CASSLISGTDLREQYF.

In nucleotides, the CDR3 is TGCAGTGCTACTAACTACGAGCAGTACTTC. This codes for CSATNYEQYF. The rearrangement uses TRBV20-1 and TRBJ2-7, with D unresolved. The CDR3 is 10 amino acids. Per germline, CDR1 DFQATT and CDR2 SNEGSKA (reference sequence). The germline V and J ends were trimmed by 4 bases and 3 bases, with 4 bases remaining between them.

The J gene is TRBJ2-7, the V gene TRBV4-1; 10 bases match TRBD1. The germline gives CDR1 MGHRA, CDR2 YSYEKL. The V gene end was trimmed by 1 base and the J gene end by 2 bases; junction bases not matched to a gene: 2. The CDR3 has 15 residues. CDR3 amino acids: CASSQGTGGTYEQYF. The CDR3 bases are TGCGCCAGCAGCCAAGGGACAGGGGGTACCTACGAGCAGTACTTC.

J is TRBJ1-5 and V is TRBV15; D call uncertain. Germline V gene lookup returns CDR1 LNHNV and CDR2 YYDKDF (reference sequence). The V end was cut by 5 bases, the J end by 7 bases, with 15 bases between. The CDR3 spans 14 residues. CDR3 sequence: CATSGRGVMQPQHF. The CDR3 bases are TGTGCCACCAGCGGGAGAGGAGTAATGCAGCCCCAGCATTTT. The full variable domain, its missing parts supplied by reference TRBV15 and TRBJ1-5, is DAMVIQNPRYQVTQFGKPVTLSCSQTLNHNVMYWYQQKSSQAPKLLFHYYDKDFNNEADTPDNFQSRRPNTSFCFLDIRSPGLGDTAMYLCATSGRGVMQPQHFGDGTRLSIL.

This rearrangement joins TRBV6-4 to TRBJ2-6; 9 bases line up with TRBD1. J gave up 1 base and V 6 bases, and 7 bases lay outside the gene matches. Germline V lookup: CDR1 MRHNA, CDR2 SNTAGT. This CDR3 is built from 17 residues. This CDR3 reads CASSPGQGKSGANVLTF. As DNA, the CDR3 is TGTGCCAGCAGCCCGGGACAGGGTAAATCTGGGGCCAACGTCCTGACTTTC.

This chain connects TRBV15 to TRBJ1-5; TRBD1 matches 7 bases. Losses at the gene ends were 5 bases for V and 0 bases for J; bases not matched to a gene: 4. CDR1 is LNHNV and CDR2 is YYDKDF in the germline V gene (reference sequence). The CDR3 has 15 residues. CDR3 loop: CATSRTGNSNQPQHF. CDR3 DNA: TGTGCCACCAGCCGGACAGGCAATAGCAATCAGCCCCAGCATTTT.

The chain is built from TRBV2 and TRBJ2-7; D possibly matches TRBD1 or TRBD2 (5 bases each). Trimming took off 6 bases at V and 4 bases at J, with 16 bases between the two ends. This CDR3 has 14 residues. Germline CDR1 reads SNHLY; CDR2 reads FYNNEI. Written as DNA, the CDR3 is TGTGCCAGCAGCGACCAAGGGGCGGGTTACGAGCAGTACTTC. This encodes CASSDQGAGYEQYF. The full variable domain, completed using reference TRBV2 and TRBJ2-7, is EPEVTQTPSHQVTQMGQEVILRCVPISNHLYFYWYRQILGQKVEFLVSFYNNEISEKSEIFDDQFSVERPDGSNFTLKIRSTKLEDSAMYFCASSDQGAGYEQYFGPGTRLTVT.

J is TRBJ1-2 and V is TRBV7-8; D not certain. Looked up from germline, CDR1 is SGHVS and CDR2 is FQNEAQ. The CDR3 spans 14 residues. V shed 1 base and J shed 4 bases, with 10 bases lying between them. The CDR3, as DNA: TGTGCCAGCAGCTTAGATCGTTGGGGCTATGGCTACACCTTC. Encoded protein: CASSLDRWGYGYTF. The whole variable domain, remainder taken from reference TRBV7-8 and TRBJ1-2, is GAGVSQSPRYKVAKRGQDVALRCDPISGHVSLFWYQQALGQGPEFLTYFQNEAQLDKSGLPSDRFFAERPEGSVSTLKIQRTQQEDSAVYLCASSLDRWGYGYTFGSGTRLTVV.

The rearrangement joins TRBV27 to TRBJ2-7; the match to TRBD1 covers 10 bases. Trimming at V came to 6 bases and at J to 6 bases, leaving 11 bases not matched to a gene. This CDR3 contains 15 residues. Looked up from germline, CDR1 is MNHEY and CDR2 is SMNVEV (reference sequence). The CDR3 DNA follows: TGTGCCAGCAGACGCCCCGGGACAGGGGTCGGCGAGCAGTACTTC. Translating it yields CASRRPGTGVGEQYF.

This chain links TRBV18 with TRBJ1-3, with D possibly being TRBD1 (6 bases). The ends were cut back, 3 bases at V and 0 bases at J, with 15 bases in the middle. CDR3 length: 17 residues. Germline-derived CDR1 and CDR2 are KGHSH and LQKENI. The CDR3 nucleotides read TGTGCCAGCTCACCTAGACAGGCTACGGCCTCTGGAAACACCATATATTTT. It specifies CASSPRQATASGNTIYF.